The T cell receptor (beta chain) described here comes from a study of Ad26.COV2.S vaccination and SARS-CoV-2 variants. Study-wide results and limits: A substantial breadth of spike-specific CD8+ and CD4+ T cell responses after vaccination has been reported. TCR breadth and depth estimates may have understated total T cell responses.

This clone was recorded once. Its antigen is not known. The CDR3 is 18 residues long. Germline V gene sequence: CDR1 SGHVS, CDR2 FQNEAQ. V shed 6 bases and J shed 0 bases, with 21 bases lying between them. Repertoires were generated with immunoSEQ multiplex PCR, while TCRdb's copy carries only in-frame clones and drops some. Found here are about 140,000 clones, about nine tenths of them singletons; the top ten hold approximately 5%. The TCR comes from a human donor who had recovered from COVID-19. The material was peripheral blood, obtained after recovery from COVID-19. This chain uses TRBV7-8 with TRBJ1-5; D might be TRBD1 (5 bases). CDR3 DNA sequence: TGTGCCAGCAGATCCGACAAGGGGTCCTTTTATAGCAATCAGCCCCAGCATTTT. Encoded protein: CASRSDKGSFYSNQPQHF.